This T cell receptor (beta chain) is from a study of cytomegalovirus exposure and HLA in healthy donors. Study-level results: As a later analysis showed, a missense DCLRE1C variant was linked to trimming of TCR beta V- and J-genes. Sequencing likely generated an artifact that appeared as a cluster of highly shared sequence variants. Sequencing depth across donors, presence/absence analyses assumed, was roughly uniform.

Donors in the study were healthy people who gave bone marrow. The CDR3 consists of 13 residues. V shed 3 bases and J 2 bases; nucleotides not matched to a gene: 2. The V gene's germline CDR1 is SGHRS and CDR2 YFSETQ. Both 60 Vbeta primers and 13 Jbeta primers went into the PCR. Produced via immunoSEQ multiplex PCR; TCRdb's table is partial and in-frame only. The profile shows over 150,000 clones, 77% of them singletons. On this clone itself: Its antigen remains unidentified.

The TCR comes from a woman in her thirties in good health and CMV-seropositive. The V and J genes are TRBV5-1 and TRBJ2-7, with 7 bases fitting TRBD1. The sequenced sample consisted of PBMCs. The CDR3 loop is CASSWDRPYEQYF. CDR3 nucleotide sequence: TGCGCCAGCAGCTGGGACAGACCCTACGAGCAGTACTTC.